Sequencing of this T cell receptor beta chain was carried out in a study of cytomegalovirus exposure and HLA in healthy donors. General observations from the study: First-cohort TCR clusters tended to co-occur in the 90 to 150 validation repertoires, a later analysis found. More than 150 TCR beta chains were listed as cytomegalovirus-associated. Confirmation was obtained in vitro that three CMV-associated chains are specific for CMV antigens. Reports credit the classifier with highly specific, highly sensitive diagnosis of cytomegalovirus status.

In this sample, this clone turned up once. Its antigen is still unknown. Clones were read by immunoSEQ multiplex PCR, and TCRdb kept only the in-frame ones, dropping some. Among a few hundred thousand clones listed, approximately 83% were seen once. This CDR3 has 18 residues. Between the trimmed V and J ends, which lost 6 bases and 0 bases, there was a span of 18 bases. Germline V gene sequence: CDR1 MDHEN, CDR2 SYDVKM. The chain couples TRBV28 to TRBJ2-6, with D possibly TRBD2 on 5 matching bases. Sequences were obtained from PBMCs. This receptor was identified in a woman under 30 in good health and CMV-seronegative. As DNA, the CDR3 is TGTGCCAGCAGGAGGGAAAGGCCACTACGCTCTGGGGCCAACGTCCTGACTTTC. It encodes CASRRERPLRSGANVLTF.